This T cell receptor (beta chain) originates from a study of blood T cell repertoires in COVID-19. Here immunoSEQ multiplex PCR was the method, and the copy in TCRdb shows in-frame clones only, minus some. In the table there are 200,000 to 250,000 clones, roughly 88% of which are singletons. Unmatched junction bases numbered 3, after V lost 4 bases and J lost 4 bases. The CDR3 has 15 amino acids. The germline gives CDR1 SGHNT, CDR2 YYREEE (reference sequence). The TCR was taken from a man younger than 35 with active or convalescent COVID-19. The sequenced sample consisted of peripheral blood. The chain couples TRBV5-4 to TRBJ2-1; the match to TRBD2 covers 12 bases. CDR3 nucleotide sequence: TGTGCCAGCAGCCCCGGACTAGCGGGGTACAATGAGCAGTTCTTC. It codes for CASSPGLAGYNEQFF.